This T cell receptor (beta chain) comes out of a study of CD8+ T cells in alopecia areata. About this clone itself: The sample carries other DNA sequences with the same CDR3.

CDR1 and CDR2 (germline): KGHSH, LQKENI. Between the trimmed V and J ends, which lost 1 base and 0 bases, there was a span of 7 bases. The CDR3 length is 14 residues. As the sequencing template, cDNA was produced by extracting RNA and reverse transcribing it. Libraries were prepared by immunoSEQ multiplex PCR; TCRdb keeps only in-frame clonotypes and omits some of them. The table shows 150,000 to 200,000 clones, with 50% to 60% occurring only once. The sequenced material came from CD4+ T cells sorted from blood. The origin of this receptor is a human donor in good health. The rearrangement uses TRBV18 and TRBJ2-7; possible D gene TRBD1, 5 bases. CDR3 nucleotides: TGTGCCAGCTCACCACTGGACACCTCCTACGAGCAGTACTTC. Protein sequence: CASSPLDTSYEQYF.